This T cell receptor (beta chain) was sequenced during a study of blood T cells in healthy people across ages. The CDR3 totals 17 residues. For every donor, a draw yielded around 10 milliliters of peripheral blood. At least 7 million PBMCs were isolated per sample. The second PCR ran about 6 to 12 cycles with a sample-barcoded 5' primer and J-beta primers. Each cDNA molecule was tagged by a template-switch adaptor with 12 random nucleotides. Researchers report that each sample yielded at least 3 million CDR3-containing paired-end reads. Each CDR3 protein is one row after TCRdb ran MiXCR on the 5' RACE reads. The sample lists about a million distinct CDR3 sequences, around 48% occurring once.

The chain has TRBV21-1 and TRBJ1-4; the table calls TRBD1, which could not be checked here. TRBV21-1 is a pseudogene locus. Sequenced input: blood. The TCR was taken from a man younger than 40 in good health. Written as DNA, the CDR3 is TGTGCCAGCAGCAAAGTCGGAGGAGGGGGCGCTAATGAAAAACTGTTTTTT. Its translation is CASSKVGGGGANEKLFF.